This TCR beta chain is drawn from a study of CD8+ T cells in alopecia areata. General study points: Lesional scalp, notably in alopecia totalis/universalis, had clonality above that of normal scalp. Patients showed less clear TCR sequence sharing than mice, possibly partly because of HLA diversity. Scalp sequencing also captures normal skin's resident alphabeta T cells.

The CDR3 consists of 11 residues. V was shortened by 6 bases and J by 5 bases, with 7 bases between the two germline ends. Per the germline V gene, CDR1 is SEHNR and CDR2 is FQNEAQ (reference sequence). Concerning this clone itself: Antigen specificity is unknown.

cDNA prepared by RNA extraction and subsequent reverse transcription served as the template for sequencing. Here immunoSEQ multiplex PCR was the method, and the copy in TCRdb shows in-frame clones only, minus some. The sample contains about 69,000 clones, approximately 60% of which appear only once. This specimen consisted of CD8+ T cells sorted from blood, obtained at week 0. The sequence came from a human donor with alopecia areata. V usage is TRBV7-9 and J usage is TRBJ1-1; D not resolved. In nucleotides, the CDR3 is TGTGCCAGCAGTGATCGGACTGAAGCTTTCTTT. This sequence encodes CASSDRTEAFF.